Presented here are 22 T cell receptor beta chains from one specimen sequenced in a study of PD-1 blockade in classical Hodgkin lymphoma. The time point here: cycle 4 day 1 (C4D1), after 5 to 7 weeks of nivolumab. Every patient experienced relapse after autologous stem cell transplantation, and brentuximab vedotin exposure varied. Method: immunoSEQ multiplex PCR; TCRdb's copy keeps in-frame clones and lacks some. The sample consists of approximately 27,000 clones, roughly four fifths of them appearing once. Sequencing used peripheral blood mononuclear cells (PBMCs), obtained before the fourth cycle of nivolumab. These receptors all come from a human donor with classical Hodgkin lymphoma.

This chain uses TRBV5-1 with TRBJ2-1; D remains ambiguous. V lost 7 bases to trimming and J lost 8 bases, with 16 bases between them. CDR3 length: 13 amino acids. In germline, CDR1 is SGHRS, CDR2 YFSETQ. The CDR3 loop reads CASFQTNTDEQFF. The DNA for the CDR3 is TGCGCCAGCTTTCAAACGAACACAGATGAGCAGTTCTTC.

The CDR3 protein is CASSSGWSNQPQHF. CDR3 in DNA: TGTGCCAGCAGTTCAGGGTGGAGCAATCAGCCCCAGCATTTT. V is TRBV27 and J is TRBJ1-5; D perhaps matches TRBD1 (5 bases). The CDR3 has 14 amino acids. Trimming removed 4 bases from V and 1 base from J, with 8 bases in between. The germline V gene encodes CDR1 MNHEY and CDR2 SMNVEV (reference sequence).

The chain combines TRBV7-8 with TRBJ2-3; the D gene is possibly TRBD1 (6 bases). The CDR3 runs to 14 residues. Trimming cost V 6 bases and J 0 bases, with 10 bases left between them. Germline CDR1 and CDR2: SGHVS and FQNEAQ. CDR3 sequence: CASRVDRSTDTQYF. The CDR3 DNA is TGTGCCAGCAGAGTGGACAGAAGCACAGATACGCAGTATTTT.

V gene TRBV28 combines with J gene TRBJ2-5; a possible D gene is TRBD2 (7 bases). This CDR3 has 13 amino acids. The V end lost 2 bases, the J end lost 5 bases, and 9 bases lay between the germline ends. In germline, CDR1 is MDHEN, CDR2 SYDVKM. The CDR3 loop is CASSLRGGETQYF. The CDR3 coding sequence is TGTGCCAGCAGTTTAAGGGGGGGGGAGACCCAGTACTTC.

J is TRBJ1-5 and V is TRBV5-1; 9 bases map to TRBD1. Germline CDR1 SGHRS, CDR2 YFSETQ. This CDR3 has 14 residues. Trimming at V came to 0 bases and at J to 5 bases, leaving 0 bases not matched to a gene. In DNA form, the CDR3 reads TGCGCCAGCAGCTTGGGACAGGGGGATCAGCCCCAGCATTTT. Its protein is CASSLGQGDQPQHF.

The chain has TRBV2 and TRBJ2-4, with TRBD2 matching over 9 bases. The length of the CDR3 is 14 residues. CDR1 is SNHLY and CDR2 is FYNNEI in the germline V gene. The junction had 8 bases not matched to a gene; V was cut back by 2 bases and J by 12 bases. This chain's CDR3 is CASSERASGDNQYF. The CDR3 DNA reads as TGTGCCAGCAGTGAAAGGGCTAGCGGGGACAATCAGTACTTC.

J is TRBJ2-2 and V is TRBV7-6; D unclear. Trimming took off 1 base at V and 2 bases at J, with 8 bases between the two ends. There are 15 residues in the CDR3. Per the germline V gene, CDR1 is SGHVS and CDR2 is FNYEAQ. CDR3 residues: CASSLGQANTGELFF. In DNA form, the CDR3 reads TGTGCCAGCAGCTTAGGGCAGGCTAACACCGGGGAGCTGTTTTTT. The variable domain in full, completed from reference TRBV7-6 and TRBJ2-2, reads GAGVSQSPRYKVTKRGQDVALRCDPISGHVSLYWYRQALGQGPEFLTYFNYEAQQDKSGLPNDRFSAERPEGSISTLTIQRTEQRDSAMYRCASSLGQANTGELFFGEGSRLTVL.

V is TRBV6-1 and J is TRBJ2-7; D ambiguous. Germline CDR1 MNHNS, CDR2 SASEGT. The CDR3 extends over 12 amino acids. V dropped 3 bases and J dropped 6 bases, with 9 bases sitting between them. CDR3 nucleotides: TGTGCCAGCAGTGAGTACTTACGCGAGCAGTACTTC. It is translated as CASSEYLREQYF.

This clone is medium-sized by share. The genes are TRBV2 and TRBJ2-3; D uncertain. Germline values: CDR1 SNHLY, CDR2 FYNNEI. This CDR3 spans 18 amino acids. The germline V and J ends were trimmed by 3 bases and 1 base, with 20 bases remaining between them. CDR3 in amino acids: CASSEDEVSAVGTDTQYF. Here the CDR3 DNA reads TGTGCCAGCAGTGAGGACGAAGTGTCTGCTGTTGGCACAGATACGCAGTATTTT.

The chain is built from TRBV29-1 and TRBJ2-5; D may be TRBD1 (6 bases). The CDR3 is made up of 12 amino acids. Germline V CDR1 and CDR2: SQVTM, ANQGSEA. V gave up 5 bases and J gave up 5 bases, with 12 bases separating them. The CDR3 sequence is CSVRQVRETQYF. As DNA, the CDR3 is TGCAGCGTTCGACAGGTCAGGGAGACCCAGTACTTC. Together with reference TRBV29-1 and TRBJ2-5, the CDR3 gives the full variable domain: SAVISQKPSRDICQRGTSLTIQCQVDSQVTMMFWYRQQPGQSLTLIATANQGSEATYESGFVIDKFPISRPNLTFSTLTVSNMSPEDSSIYLCSVRQVRETQYFGPGTRLLVL.

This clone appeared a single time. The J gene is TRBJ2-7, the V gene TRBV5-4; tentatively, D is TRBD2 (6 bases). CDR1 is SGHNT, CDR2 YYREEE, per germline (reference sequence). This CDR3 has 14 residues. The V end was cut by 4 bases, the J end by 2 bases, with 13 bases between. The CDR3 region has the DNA TGTGCCAGCAGCCCTGGACCGGGGGCCTACGAGCAGTACTTC. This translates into CASSPGPGAYEQYF.

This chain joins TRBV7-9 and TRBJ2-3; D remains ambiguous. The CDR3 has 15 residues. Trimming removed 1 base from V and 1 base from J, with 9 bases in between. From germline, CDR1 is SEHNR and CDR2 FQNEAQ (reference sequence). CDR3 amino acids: CASSLVQPGTDTQYF. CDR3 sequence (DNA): TGTGCCAGCAGCTTAGTGCAGCCGGGCACAGATACGCAGTATTTT. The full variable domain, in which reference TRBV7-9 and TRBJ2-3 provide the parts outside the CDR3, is DTGVSQNPRHKITKRGQNVTFRCDPISEHNRLYWYRQTLGQGPEFLTYFQNEAQLEKSRLLSDRFSAERPKGSFSTLEIQRTEQGDSAMYLCASSLVQPGTDTQYFGPGTRLTVL.

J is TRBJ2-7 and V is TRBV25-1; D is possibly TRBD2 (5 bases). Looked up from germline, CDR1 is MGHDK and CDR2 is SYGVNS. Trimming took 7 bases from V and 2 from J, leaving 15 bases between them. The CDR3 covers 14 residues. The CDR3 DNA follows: TGTGCCAGCACACGGGATAAAGATCCCTACGAGCAGTACTTC. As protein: CASTRDKDPYEQYF.

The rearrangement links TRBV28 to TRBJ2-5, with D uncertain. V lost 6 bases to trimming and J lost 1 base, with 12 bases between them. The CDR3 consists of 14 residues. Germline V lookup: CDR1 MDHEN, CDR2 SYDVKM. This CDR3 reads CASSLTRTQETQYF. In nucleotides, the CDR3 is TGTGCCAGCAGCCTGACAAGGACCCAAGAGACCCAGTACTTC.

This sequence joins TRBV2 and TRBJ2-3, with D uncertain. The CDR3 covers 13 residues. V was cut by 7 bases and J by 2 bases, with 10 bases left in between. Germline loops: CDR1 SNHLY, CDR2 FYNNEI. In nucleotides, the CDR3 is TGTGCCAGCAAGGCTAGTATCACAGATACGCAGTATTTT. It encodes CASKASITDTQYF.

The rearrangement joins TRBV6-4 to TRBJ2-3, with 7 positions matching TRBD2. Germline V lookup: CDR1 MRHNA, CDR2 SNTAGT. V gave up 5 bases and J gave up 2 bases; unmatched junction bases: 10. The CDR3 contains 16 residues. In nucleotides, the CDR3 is TGTGCCAGCAGTTTCCAGGGTGGGAGGGCCACAGATACGCAGTATTTT. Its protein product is CASSFQGGRATDTQYF.

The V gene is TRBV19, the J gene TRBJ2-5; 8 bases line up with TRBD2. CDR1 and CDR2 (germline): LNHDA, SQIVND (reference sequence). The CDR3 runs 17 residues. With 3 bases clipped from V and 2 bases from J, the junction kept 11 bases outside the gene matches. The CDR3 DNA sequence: TGTGCCAGTAGTATGGGGTGGCGGGGGGCAGGTCAAGAGACCCAGTACTTC. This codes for CASSMGWRGAGQETQYF.

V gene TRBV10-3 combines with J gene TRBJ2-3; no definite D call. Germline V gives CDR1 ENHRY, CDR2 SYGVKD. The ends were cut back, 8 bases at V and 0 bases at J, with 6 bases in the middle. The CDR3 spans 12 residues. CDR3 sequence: CAILGSTDTQYF. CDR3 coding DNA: TGTGCCATCTTGGGGAGCACAGATACGCAGTATTTT.

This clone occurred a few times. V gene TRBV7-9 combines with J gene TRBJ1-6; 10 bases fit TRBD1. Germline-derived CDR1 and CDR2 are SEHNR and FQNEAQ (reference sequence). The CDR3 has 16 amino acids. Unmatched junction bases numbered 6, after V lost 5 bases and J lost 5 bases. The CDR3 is CASSKTGTGDNSPLHF. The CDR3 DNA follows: TGTGCCAGCAGCAAGACCGGGACAGGGGATAATTCACCCCTCCACTTT.

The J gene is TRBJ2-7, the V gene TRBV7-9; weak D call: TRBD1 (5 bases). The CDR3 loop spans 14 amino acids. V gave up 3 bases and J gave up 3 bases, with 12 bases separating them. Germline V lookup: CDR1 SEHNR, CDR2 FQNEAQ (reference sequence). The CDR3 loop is CASSLTTALYEQYF. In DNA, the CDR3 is TGTGCCAGCAGCTTGACGACAGCCCTCTACGAGCAGTACTTC.

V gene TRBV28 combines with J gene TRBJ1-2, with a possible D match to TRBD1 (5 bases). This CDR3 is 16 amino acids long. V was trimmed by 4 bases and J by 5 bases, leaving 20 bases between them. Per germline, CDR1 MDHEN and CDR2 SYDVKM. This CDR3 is CASSSNSLGAIYGYTF. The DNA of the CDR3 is TGTGCCAGCAGTTCCAACTCTCTCGGGGCTATATATGGCTACACCTTC.

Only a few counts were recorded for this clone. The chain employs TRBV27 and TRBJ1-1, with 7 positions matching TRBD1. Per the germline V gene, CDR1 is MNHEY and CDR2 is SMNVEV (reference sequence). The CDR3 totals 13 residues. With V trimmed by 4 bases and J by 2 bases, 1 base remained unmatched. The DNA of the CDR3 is TGTGCCAGCAGTTACAGGGGTAACACTGAAGCTTTCTTT. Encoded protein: CASSYRGNTEAFF.